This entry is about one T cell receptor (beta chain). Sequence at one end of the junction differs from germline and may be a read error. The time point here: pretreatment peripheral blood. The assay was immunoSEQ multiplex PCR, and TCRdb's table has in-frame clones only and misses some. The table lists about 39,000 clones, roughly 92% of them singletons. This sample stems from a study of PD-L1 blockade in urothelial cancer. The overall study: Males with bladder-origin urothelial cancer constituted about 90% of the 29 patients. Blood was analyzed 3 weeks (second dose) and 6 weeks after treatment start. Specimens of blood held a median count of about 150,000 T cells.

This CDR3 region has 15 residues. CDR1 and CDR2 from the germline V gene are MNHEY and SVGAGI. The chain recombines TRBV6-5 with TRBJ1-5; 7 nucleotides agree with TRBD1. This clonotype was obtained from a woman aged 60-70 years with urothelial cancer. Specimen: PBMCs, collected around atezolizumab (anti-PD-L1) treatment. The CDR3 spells CASSYSDRPNQPQHF. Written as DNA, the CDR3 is TGTGCCAGCAGTTACTCGGACAGGCCGAATCAACCCCAGCATTTT.